A selection of T cell receptor beta chains follows, all from one sample in a study of blood T cell repertoires in COVID-19. Measured with immunoSEQ multiplex PCR; TCRdb has only the in-frame clones, and not every one. The table includes around 49,000 clones, 89% detected once. The sequenced sample was peripheral blood. These receptor sequences come from a human donor in a cohort sampled during active COVID-19. The CDR3 runs from the conserved cysteine through the conserved F or W. Each record gives: V gene, J gene, D gene, clone size, CDR3 DNA, CDR3 protein. The D gene is left open where the match is weak. Not all rows give a size; the values are once, few, many and, for expanded clones, a class.

>TRBV5-1|TRBJ2-3|TRBD2|NA
TGCGCCAGCAGCCCCGGACTAGCGAGCACAGATACGCAGTATTTT
CASSPGLASTDTQYF
>TRBV19|TRBJ1-5|TRBD1|NA
TGTGCCAGTAGTACCAGGGGGAGTCAGCCCCAGCATTTT
CASSTRGSQPQHF
>TRBV7-9|TRBJ1-4|TRBD1|once
TGTGCCAGCAGGCCACCGGGACAGGCGTATGAAAAACTGTTTTTT
CASRPPGQAYEKLFF
>TRBV25-1|TRBJ2-3|NA|once
TGTGCCAGCAGTATGCAGGGTATGGGCACAGATACGCAGTATTTT
CASSMQGMGTDTQYF
>TRBV9|TRBJ2-2|TRBD2|NA
TGTGCCAGCAGCGTCCCTAGCGGAACGAACACCGGGGAGCTGTTTTTT
CASSVPSGTNTGELFF
>TRBV11-3|TRBJ2-5|TRBD1|NA
TGTGCCAGCAGCTCTGGGACAGAGGGAGAGACCCAGTACTTC
CASSSGTEGETQYF
>TRBV7-6|TRBJ1-1|NA|NA
TGTGCCAGCAGCCGTGAAGGGACTGGTGTTGCTTTCTTT
CASSREGTGVAFF
>TRBV6-6|TRBJ1-4|TRBD1|once
TGTGCCAGCAGTGACAGGGGGAATGAAAAACTGTTTTTT
CASSDRGNEKLFF
>TRBV30|TRBJ2-7|TRBD1|NA
TGTGCCTGGAGTGTGGACAGGGTCTTATCCGAGCAGTACTTC
CAWSVDRVLSEQYF
>TRBV7-3|TRBJ1-1|TRBD1|few
TGTGCCAGCAGACTAAACTCTGGACAGGGATCTCCTGCGAACACTGAAGCTTTCTTT
CASRLNSGQGSPANTEAFF
>TRBV4-1|TRBJ1-5|NA|NA
TGCGCCAGCAGCCAAGAGTTTCAGACTTATAGCAATCAGCCCCAGCATTTT
CASSQEFQTYSNQPQHF
>TRBV4-1|TRBJ2-7|NA|NA
TGCGCCAGCAGCCAAGAAGGACTGAATGCCTACGAGCAGTACTTC
CASSQEGLNAYEQYF
>TRBV28|TRBJ2-6|NA|NA
TGTGCCAGCAGTTTAGACCTCAGGGGAGCGGCCAACGTCCTGACTTTC
CASSLDLRGAANVLTF
>TRBV11-3|TRBJ2-1|NA|NA
TGTGCCAGCAGCTTAGGGCTACAGAGCTCCTACAATGAGCAGTTCTTC
CASSLGLQSSYNEQFF
>TRBV18|TRBJ1-6|TRBD1|NA
TGTGCCAGCTCACCCGGGACAGGGGACTCACCCCTCCACTTT
CASSPGTGDSPLHF
>TRBV6-5|TRBJ1-1|NA|NA
TGTGCCAGCTCCAGGCAATTGAACACTGAAGCTTTCTTT
CASSRQLNTEAFF
>TRBV3-1/TRBV3-2|TRBJ2-3|TRBD2|NA
TGTGCCAGCAGCCAGAGGGCTAGCGGGAATCGCAGGCAGTATTTT
CASSQRASGNRRQYF
>TRBV5-6|TRBJ1-1|NA|NA
TGTGCCAGCAGCGGGGCTAGTCAACAAACTGAAGCTTTCTTT
CASSGASQQTEAFF
>TRBV6-2/TRBV6-3|TRBJ2-7|NA|NA
TGTGCCAGCAGTAGGAGTCACGAGCAGTACTTC
CASSRSHEQYF
>TRBV9|TRBJ2-2|NA|NA
TGTGCCAGCAGCCTTTTGTCGGCGGCGAACACCGGGGAGCTGTTTTTT
CASSLLSAANTGELFF
>TRBV12-5|TRBJ2-2|NA|NA
TGTGCTAGTGGTTTGGTGCTCCGGGGTCTTCACCGAAGCAACACCGGGGAGCTGTTTTTT
CASGLVLRGLHRSNTGELFF
>TRBV5-4|TRBJ1-1|TRBD1|once
TGTGCCAGCAGCACCCCGACAGGGAGGAACACTGAAGCTTTCTTT
CASSTPTGRNTEAFF
>TRBV18|TRBJ1-1|TRBD1|NA
TGTGCCAGCTCACCGACAATGACAGGGGGCTTTGACACTGAAGCTTTCTTT
CASSPTMTGGFDTEAFF
>TRBV7-3|TRBJ1-6|TRBD1|once
TGTGCCAGCAGCCTCGGGACAGGGACTAATTCACCCCTCCACTTT
CASSLGTGTNSPLHF
>TRBV5-1|TRBJ2-2|TRBD2|NA
TGCGCCAGCAGCGCCTCGGGGGGTAGGACCGGGGAGCTGTTTTTT
CASSASGGRTGELFF
>TRBV12-3/TRBV12-4|TRBJ2-7|NA|NA
TGTGCCAGCAGCTCTGACAGCTACGAGCAGTACTTC
CASSSDSYEQYF
>TRBV27|TRBJ2-6|TRBD1|NA
TGTGCCAGCAGTTTAAGGGCGACAGGGGCTGGGGCCAACGTCCTGACTTTC
CASSLRATGAGANVLTF
>TRBV10-1|TRBJ2-7|TRBD1|NA
TGCGCCAGCAGTGAGTACCTCGGACAGGGAAACTACGAGCAGTACTTC
CASSEYLGQGNYEQYF
>TRBV3-1/TRBV3-2|TRBJ2-7|NA|NA
TGTGCCAGCAGCCAAGATGTAGCGTCCGAGCAGTACTTC
CASSQDVASEQYF
>TRBV7-2|TRBJ2-3|TRBD2|NA
TGTGCCAGCAGCTTAGGGGAGGGAGGCACAGATACGCAGTATTTT
CASSLGEGGTDTQYF
>TRBV10-3|TRBJ1-4|TRBD1|NA
TGTGCCATCAGTGACACAGGGGGCTATGAAAAACTGTTTTTT
CAISDTGGYEKLFF
>TRBV11-3|TRBJ2-2|TRBD2|NA
TGTGCCAGCAGCACAGCGGGGGGGAACACCGGGGAGCTGTTTTTT
CASSTAGGNTGELFF
>TRBV19|TRBJ2-7|TRBD1|NA
TGTGCCAGTAGTTCACAGGGGGATGGAACCTACGAGCAGTACTTC
CASSSQGDGTYEQYF
>TRBV5-7|TRBJ2-3|TRBD1|once
TGTGCCAGCAGTCCGGACAGGCATAACGGGCGGACAGATACGCAGTATTTT
CASSPDRHNGRTDTQYF
>TRBV6-6|TRBJ2-3|TRBD1|NA
TGTGCCAGCAGTTGGACAGGGGGGGGCACAGATACGCAGTATTTT
CASSWTGGGTDTQYF
>TRBV2|TRBJ2-1|TRBD2|NA
TGTGCCAGCAGGGGGGGGACGGGCAAAAATGAGCAGTTCTTC
CASRGGTGKNEQFF